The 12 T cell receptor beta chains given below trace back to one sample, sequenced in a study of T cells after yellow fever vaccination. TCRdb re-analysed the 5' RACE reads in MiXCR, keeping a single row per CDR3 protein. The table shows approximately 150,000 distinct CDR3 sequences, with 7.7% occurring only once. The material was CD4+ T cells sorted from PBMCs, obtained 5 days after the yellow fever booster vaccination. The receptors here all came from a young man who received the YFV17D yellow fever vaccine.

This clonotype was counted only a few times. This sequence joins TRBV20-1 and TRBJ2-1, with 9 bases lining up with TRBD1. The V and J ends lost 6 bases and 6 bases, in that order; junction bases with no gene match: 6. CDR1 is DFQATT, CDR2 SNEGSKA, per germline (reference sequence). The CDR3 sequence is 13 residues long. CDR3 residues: CSAQGQGINEQFF. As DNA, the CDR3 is TGCAGTGCGCAAGGACAGGGGATCAATGAGCAGTTCTTC.

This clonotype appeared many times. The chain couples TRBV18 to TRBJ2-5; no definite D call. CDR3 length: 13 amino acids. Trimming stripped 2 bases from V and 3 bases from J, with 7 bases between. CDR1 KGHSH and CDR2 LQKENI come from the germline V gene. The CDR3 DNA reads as TGTGCCAGCTCACCATCAATTAAAGAGACCCAGTACTTC. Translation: CASSPSIKETQYF.

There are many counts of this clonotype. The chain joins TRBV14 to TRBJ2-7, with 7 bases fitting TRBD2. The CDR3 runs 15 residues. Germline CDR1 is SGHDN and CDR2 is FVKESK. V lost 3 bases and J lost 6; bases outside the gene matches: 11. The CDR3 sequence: CASSHSRDGGIEQYF. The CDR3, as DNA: TGTGCCAGCAGCCATAGCCGGGACGGGGGGATCGAGCAGTACTTC.

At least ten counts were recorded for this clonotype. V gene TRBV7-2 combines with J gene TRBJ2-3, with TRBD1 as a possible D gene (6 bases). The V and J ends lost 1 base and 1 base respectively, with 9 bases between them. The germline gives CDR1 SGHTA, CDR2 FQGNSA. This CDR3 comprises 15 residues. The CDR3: CASSLGAGGTDTQYF. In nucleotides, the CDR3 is TGTGCCAGCAGCTTAGGCGCAGGGGGCACAGATACGCAGTATTTT. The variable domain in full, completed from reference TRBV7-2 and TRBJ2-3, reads GAGVSQSPSNKVTEKGKDVELRCDPISGHTALYWYRQSLGQGLEFLIYFQGNSAPDKSGLPSDRFSAERTGGSVSTLTIQRTQQEDSAVYLCASSLGAGGTDTQYFGPGTRLTVL.

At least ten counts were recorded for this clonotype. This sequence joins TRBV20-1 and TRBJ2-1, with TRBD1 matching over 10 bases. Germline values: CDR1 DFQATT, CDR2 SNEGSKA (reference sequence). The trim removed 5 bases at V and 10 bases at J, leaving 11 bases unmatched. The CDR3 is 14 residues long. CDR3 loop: CSAEDRGHRWEQFF. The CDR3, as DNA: TGCAGTGCTGAAGACAGGGGGCATAGATGGGAGCAGTTCTTC.

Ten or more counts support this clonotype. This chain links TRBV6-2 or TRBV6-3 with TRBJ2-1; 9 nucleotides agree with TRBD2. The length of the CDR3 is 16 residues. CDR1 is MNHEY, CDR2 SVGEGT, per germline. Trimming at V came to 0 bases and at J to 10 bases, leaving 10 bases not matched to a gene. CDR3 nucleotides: TGTGCCAGCAGTTACTCGGGGACTAGCAGGGTGAGAGAGCAGTTCTTC. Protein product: CASSYSGTSRVREQFF.

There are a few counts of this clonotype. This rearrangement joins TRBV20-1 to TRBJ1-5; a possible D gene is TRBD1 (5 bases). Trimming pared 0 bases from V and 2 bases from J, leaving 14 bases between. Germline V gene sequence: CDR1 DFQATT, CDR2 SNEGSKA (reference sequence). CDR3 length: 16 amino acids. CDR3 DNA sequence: TGCAGTGCTAGAGATCTGCGGTCGGGGGGCAATCAGCCCCAGCATTTT. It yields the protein CSARDLRSGGNQPQHF.

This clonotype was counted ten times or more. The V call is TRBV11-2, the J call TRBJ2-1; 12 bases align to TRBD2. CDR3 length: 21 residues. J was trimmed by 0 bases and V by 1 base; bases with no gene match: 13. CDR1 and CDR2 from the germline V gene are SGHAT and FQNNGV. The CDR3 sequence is CASSLVWLAGGRVLSYNEQFF. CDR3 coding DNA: TGTGCCAGCAGCTTAGTTTGGCTAGCGGGAGGGCGGGTCCTCTCCTACAATGAGCAGTTCTTC.

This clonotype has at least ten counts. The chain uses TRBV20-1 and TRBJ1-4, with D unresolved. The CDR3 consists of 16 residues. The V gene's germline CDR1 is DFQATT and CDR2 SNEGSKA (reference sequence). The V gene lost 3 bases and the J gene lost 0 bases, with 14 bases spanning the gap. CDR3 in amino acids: CSASFVRDATNEKLFF. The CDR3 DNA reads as TGCAGTGCTAGTTTCGTAAGGGATGCAACTAATGAAAAACTGTTTTTT.

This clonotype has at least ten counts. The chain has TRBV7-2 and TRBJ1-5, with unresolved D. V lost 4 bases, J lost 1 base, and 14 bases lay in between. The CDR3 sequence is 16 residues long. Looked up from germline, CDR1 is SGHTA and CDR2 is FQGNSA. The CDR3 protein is CASSSGGKGSNQPQHF. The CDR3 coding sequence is TGTGCCAGCAGCTCGGGAGGGAAGGGCAGCAATCAGCCCCAGCATTTT. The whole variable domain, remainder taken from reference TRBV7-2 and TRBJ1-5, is GAGVSQSPSNKVTEKGKDVELRCDPISGHTALYWYRQSLGQGLEFLIYFQGNSAPDKSGLPSDRFSAERTGGSVSTLTIQRTQQEDSAVYLCASSSGGKGSNQPQHFGDGTRLSIL.

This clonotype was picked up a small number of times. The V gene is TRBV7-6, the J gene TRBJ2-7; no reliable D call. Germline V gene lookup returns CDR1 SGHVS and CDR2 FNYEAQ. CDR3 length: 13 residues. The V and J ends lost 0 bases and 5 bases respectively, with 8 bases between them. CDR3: CASSLADRNEQYF. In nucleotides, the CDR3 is TGTGCCAGCAGCTTAGCGGACCGGAACGAGCAGTACTTC. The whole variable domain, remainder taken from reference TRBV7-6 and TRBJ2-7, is GAGVSQSPRYKVTKRGQDVALRCDPISGHVSLYWYRQALGQGPEFLTYFNYEAQQDKSGLPNDRFSAERPEGSISTLTIQRTEQRDSAMYRCASSLADRNEQYFGPGTRLTVT.

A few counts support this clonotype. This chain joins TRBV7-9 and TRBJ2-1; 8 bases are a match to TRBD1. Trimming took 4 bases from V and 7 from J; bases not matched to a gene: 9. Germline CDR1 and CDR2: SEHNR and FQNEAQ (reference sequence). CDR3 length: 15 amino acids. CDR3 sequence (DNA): TGTGCCAGCAGCTCCAGGACAGGGTTGGGGAATGAGCAGTTCTTC. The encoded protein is CASSSRTGLGNEQFF.